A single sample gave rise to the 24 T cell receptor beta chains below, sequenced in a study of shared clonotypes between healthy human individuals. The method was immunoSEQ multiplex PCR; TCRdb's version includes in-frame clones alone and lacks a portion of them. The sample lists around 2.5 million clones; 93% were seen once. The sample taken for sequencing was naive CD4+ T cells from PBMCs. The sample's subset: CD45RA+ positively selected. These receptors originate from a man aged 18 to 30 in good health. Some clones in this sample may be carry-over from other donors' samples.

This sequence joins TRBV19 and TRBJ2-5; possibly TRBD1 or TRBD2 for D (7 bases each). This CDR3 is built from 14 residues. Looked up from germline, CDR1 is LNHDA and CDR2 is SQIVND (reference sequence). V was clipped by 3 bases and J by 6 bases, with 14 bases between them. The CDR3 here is CASSIGRGRQTQYF. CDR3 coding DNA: TGTGCCAGTAGTATTGGGAGGGGGCGACAGACCCAGTACTTC.

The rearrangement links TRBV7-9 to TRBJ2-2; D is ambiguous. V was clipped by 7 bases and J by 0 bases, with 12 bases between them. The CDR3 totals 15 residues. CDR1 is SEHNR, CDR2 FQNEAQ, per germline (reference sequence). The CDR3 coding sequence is TGTGCCAGCATTCCCGTACAGACGAACACCGGGGAGCTGTTTTTT. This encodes CASIPVQTNTGELFF.

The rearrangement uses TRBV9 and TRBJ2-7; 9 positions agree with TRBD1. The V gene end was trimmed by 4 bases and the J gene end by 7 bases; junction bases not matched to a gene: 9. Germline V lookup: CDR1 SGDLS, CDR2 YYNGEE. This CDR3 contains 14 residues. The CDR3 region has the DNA TGTGCCAGCAGCCCCCGGGGACAGGGTGAAGAGCAGTACTTC. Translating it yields CASSPRGQGEEQYF.

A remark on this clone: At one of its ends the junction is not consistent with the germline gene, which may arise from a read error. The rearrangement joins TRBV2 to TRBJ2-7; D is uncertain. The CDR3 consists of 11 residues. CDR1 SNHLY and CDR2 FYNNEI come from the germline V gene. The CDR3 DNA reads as TGTGCCAGCAGTCAAAGCAGGAAGGCCGTCTTC. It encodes CASSQSRKAVF.

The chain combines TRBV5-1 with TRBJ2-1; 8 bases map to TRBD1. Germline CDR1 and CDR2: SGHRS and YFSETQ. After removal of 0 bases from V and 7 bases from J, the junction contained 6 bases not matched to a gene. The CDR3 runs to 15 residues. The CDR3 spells CASSLGQGYRNEQFF. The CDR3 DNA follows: TGCGCCAGCAGCTTGGGACAGGGGTATAGGAATGAGCAGTTCTTC.

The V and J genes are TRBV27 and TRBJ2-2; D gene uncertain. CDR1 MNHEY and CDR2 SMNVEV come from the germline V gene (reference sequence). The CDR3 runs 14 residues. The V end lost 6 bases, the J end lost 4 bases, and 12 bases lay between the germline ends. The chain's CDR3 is CASSPLGGTGELFF. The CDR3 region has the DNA TGTGCCAGCAGCCCACTTGGCGGCACCGGGGAGCTGTTTTTT.

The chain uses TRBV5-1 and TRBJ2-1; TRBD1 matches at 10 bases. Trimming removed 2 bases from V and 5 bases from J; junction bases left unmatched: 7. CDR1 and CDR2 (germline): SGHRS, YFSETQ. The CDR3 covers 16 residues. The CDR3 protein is CASSFPPGQGNNEQFF. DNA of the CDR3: TGCGCCAGCAGCTTCCCCCCGGGACAGGGGAACAATGAGCAGTTCTTC. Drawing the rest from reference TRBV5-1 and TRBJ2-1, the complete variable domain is KAGVTQTPRYLIKTRGQQVTLSCSPISGHRSVSWYQQTPGQGLQFLFEYFSETQRNKGNFPGRFSGRQFSNSRSEMNVSTLELGDSALYLCASSFPPGQGNNEQFFGPGTRLTVL.

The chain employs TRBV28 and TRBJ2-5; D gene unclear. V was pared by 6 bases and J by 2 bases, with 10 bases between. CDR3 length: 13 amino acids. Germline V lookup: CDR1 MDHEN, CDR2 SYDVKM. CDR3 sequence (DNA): TGTGCCAGCAGCCAAGGGTTACAAGAGACCCAGTACTTC. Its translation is CASSQGLQETQYF.

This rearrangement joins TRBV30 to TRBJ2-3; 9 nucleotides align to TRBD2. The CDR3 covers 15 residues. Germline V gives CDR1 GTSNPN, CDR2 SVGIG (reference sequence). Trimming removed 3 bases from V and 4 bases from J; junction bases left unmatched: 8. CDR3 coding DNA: TGTGCCTGGAGCGGGGTAGCGGGAGAGGCAGATACGCAGTATTTT. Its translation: CAWSGVAGEADTQYF.

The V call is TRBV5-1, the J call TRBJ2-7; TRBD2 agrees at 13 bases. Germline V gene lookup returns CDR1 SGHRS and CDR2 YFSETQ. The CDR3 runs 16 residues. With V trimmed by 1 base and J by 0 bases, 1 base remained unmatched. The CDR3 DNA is TGCGCCAGCAGCTTGAGGACTAGCGGGGGCTCCTACGAGCAGTACTTC. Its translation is CASSLRTSGGSYEQYF.

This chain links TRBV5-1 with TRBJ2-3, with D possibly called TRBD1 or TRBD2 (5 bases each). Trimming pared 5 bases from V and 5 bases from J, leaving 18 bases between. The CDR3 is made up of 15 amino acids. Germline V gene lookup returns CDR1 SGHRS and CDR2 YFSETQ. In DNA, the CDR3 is TGCGCCAGCAGGGTGGGGGTCAGAGCTCGAGATACGCAGTATTTT. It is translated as CASRVGVRARDTQYF.

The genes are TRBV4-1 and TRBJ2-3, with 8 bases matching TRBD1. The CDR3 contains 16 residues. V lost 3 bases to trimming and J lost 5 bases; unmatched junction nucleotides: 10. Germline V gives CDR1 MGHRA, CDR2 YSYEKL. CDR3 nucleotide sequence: TGCGCCAGCAGCCAGGGAAGGTCCAGGGGGCAAGATACGCAGTATTTT. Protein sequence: CASSQGRSRGQDTQYF.

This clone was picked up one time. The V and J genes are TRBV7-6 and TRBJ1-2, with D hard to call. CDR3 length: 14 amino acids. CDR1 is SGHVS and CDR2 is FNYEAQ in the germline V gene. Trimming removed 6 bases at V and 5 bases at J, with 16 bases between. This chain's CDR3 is CASSRSGSRYGYTF. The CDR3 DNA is TGTGCCAGCAGTCGGAGTGGTTCTCGGTATGGCTACACCTTC.

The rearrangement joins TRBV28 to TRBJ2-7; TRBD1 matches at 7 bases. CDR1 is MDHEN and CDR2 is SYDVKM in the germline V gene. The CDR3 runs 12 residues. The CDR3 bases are TGTGCGACAGGGAGTAAAGGCTACGAGCAGTACTTC. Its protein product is CATGSKGYEQYF.

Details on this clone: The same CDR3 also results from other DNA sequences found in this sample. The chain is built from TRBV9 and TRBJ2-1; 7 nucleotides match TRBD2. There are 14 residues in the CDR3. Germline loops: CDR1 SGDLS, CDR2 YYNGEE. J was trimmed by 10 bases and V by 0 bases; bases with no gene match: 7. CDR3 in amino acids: CASSVVAGAGEQFF. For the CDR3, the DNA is TGTGCCAGCAGCGTAGTGGCGGGAGCAGGGGAGCAGTTCTTC.

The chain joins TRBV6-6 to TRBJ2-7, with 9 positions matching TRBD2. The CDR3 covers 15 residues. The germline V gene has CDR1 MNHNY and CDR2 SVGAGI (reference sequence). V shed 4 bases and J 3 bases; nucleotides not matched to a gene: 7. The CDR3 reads CASSWTSATSYEQYF. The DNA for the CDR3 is TGTGCCAGCAGTTGGACTAGCGCGACGAGCTACGAGCAGTACTTC.

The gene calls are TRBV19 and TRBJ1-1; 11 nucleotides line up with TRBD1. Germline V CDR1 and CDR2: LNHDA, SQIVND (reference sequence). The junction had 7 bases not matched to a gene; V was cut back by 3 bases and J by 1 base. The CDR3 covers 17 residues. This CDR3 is CASSIGQGAVGNTEAFF. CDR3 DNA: TGTGCCAGTAGTATTGGACAGGGGGCTGTGGGGAACACTGAAGCTTTCTTT.

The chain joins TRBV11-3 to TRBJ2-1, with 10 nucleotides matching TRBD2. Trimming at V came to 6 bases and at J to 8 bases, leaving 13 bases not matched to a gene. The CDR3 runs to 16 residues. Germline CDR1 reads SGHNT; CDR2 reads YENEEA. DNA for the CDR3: TGTGCCAGCAGTTTCGGGGGGGCTAGCGGGAGCGATGAGCAGTTCTTC. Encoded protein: CASSFGGASGSDEQFF.

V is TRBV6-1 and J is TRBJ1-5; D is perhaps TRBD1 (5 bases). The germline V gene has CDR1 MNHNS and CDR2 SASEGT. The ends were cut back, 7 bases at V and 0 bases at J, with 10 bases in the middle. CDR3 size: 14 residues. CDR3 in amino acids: CASIPGHSNQPQHF. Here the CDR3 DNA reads TGTGCCAGCATCCCAGGACATAGCAATCAGCCCCAGCATTTT.

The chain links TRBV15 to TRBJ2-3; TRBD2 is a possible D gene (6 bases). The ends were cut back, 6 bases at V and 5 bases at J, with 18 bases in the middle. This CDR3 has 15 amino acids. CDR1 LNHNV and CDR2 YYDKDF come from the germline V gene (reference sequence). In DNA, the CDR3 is TGTGCCACCAGATCCGGGACTCGGCCGGGAGATACGCAGTATTTT. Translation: CATRSGTRPGDTQYF.

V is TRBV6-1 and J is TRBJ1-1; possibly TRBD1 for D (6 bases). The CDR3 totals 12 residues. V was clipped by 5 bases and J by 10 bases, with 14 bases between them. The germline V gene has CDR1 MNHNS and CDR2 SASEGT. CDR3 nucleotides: TGTGCCAGCAGTTGGTTGGGGGGCCTAGCTTTCTTT. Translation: CASSWLGGLAFF.

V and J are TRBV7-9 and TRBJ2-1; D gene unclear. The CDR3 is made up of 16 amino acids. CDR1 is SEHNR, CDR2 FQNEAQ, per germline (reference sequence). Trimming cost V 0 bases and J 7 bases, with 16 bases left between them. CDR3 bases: TGTGCCAGCAGCTTAGCCACAGCCCTGGGTGGGAATGAGCAGTTCTTC. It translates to CASSLATALGGNEQFF.

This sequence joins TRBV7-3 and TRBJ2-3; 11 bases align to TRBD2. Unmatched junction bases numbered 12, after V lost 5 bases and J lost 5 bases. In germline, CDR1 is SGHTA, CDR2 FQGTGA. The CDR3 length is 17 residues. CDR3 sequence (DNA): TGTGCCAGCAGCCCAAGTATACTAGCGGGAGTCGAAGATACGCAGTATTTT. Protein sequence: CASSPSILAGVEDTQYF.

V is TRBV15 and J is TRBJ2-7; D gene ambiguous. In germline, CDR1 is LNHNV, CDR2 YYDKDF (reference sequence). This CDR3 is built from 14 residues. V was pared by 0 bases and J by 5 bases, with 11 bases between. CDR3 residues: CATSRDRVSNEQYF. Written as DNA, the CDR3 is TGTGCCACCAGCAGAGATCGGGTAAGCAACGAGCAGTACTTC.